Described below is a single T cell receptor (beta chain) sequence and its context. Trimming took off 6 bases at V and 1 base at J, with 10 bases between the two ends. Germline CDR1 reads SGHTA; CDR2 reads FQGNSA. This CDR3 has 14 residues. As processed by the authors: Reference gene primer amplification in the assay estimated nucleated cell counts. Only in-frame clones appear in the TCRdb table, and some are missing; sequencing was by immunoSEQ multiplex PCR. V and J calls and clone size are those listed in that table; D and trimming were worked out from the DNA. The table records about 250,000 clones, about nine tenths of them present only once. This sample stems from a study of blood T cell repertoires in COVID-19. Study overall: The United States, Italy and Spain provided the acute and convalescent COVID-19 samples. PBMCs, B-cell-depleted T cells, or T cells were the source of the cDNA or gDNA that made up the material.

The sample comprised PBMCs or T cells enriched from blood (not recorded which). The chain joins TRBV7-2 to TRBJ1-5; weak D call: TRBD1 (6 bases). The receptor's source is a man in his forties who had recovered from COVID-19. CDR3 nucleotides: TGTGCCAGCAGTTCAAGGGGGAGCAATCAGCCCCAGCATTTT. Protein product: CASSSRGSNQPQHF.